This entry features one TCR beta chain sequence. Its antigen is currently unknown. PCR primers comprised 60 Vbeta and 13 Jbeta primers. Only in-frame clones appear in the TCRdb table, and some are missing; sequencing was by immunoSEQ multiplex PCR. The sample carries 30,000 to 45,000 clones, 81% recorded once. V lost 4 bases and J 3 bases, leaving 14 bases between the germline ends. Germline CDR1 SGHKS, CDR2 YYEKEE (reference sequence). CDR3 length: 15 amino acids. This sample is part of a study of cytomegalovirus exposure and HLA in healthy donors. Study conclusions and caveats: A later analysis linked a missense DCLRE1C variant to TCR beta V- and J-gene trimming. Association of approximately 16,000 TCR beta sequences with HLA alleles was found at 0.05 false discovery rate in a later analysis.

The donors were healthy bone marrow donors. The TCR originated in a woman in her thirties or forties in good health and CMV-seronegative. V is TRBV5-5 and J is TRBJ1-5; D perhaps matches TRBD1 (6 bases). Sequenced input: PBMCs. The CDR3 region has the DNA TGTGCCAGCAGCCTCCTTACAGGGTTCAATCAGCCCCAGCATTTT. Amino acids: CASSLLTGFNQPQHF.